Presented here are 27 T cell receptor beta chains from one specimen sequenced in a study of blood T cell repertoires in COVID-19. The protocol was immunoSEQ multiplex PCR, while the TCRdb copy is restricted to in-frame clones and leaves out a portion. The sample holds 200,000 to 250,000 clones; approximately 84% are singletons and the top ten take over 6.5%. The sequencing input was peripheral blood. Receptor source: an elderly woman with COVID-19, enrolled during active disease.

The genes are TRBV5-5 and TRBJ2-7; D is perhaps TRBD1 (6 bases). Trimming removed 7 bases at V and 4 bases at J, with 18 bases between. The CDR3 extends over 14 amino acids. CDR1 SGHKS and CDR2 YYEKEE come from the germline V gene (reference sequence). CDR3 protein: CASVTGGSGYEQYF. CDR3 coding DNA: TGTGCCAGCGTGACAGGAGGTTCGGGATACGAGCAGTACTTC.

This clone was counted between two and nine times. The chain has TRBV3-1 (or the pseudogene TRBV3-2) and TRBJ2-5, with TRBD2 as a possible D gene (6 bases). V was trimmed by 1 base and J by 4 bases, leaving 13 bases between them. This CDR3 is built from 15 residues. Per the germline V gene, CDR1 is LGHDT and CDR2 is YNNKEL (reference sequence). The CDR3 nucleotides read TGTGCCAGCAGCCAAGGCGGGACGGTGGGAGAGACCCAGTACTTC. It is translated as CASSQGGTVGETQYF.

The rearrangement links TRBV27 to TRBJ2-3; 8 bases fit TRBD1. This CDR3 contains 16 residues. The ends lost 5 bases at V and 5 bases at J; junction bases unmatched: 12. CDR1 MNHEY and CDR2 SMNVEV come from the germline V gene (reference sequence). The CDR3 sequence is CASSTRQGSAKDTQYF. The CDR3 DNA reads TGTGCCAGCAGTACTAGACAGGGGTCCGCGAAAGATACGCAGTATTTT.

This chain uses TRBV5-1 with TRBJ2-5, with TRBD2 matching 15 bases. V gave up 4 bases and J gave up 3 bases; unmatched junction bases: 1. Germline values: CDR1 SGHRS, CDR2 YFSETQ. The CDR3 totals 15 residues. The chain's CDR3 is CASSRTSGGEETQYF. The CDR3 DNA is TGCGCCAGCAGCCGGACTAGCGGGGGGGAAGAGACCCAGTACTTC.

This clone was counted a single time. The gene calls are TRBV6-5 and TRBJ1-2, with D maybe TRBD1 (5 bases). V was shortened by 11 bases and J by 2 bases, with 12 bases between the two germline ends. Germline CDR1 and CDR2: MNHEY and SVGAGI. The CDR3 is made up of 12 amino acids. This CDR3 is CAGGGRNYGYTF. The CDR3 coding sequence is TGTGCCGGGGGGGGAAGAAACTATGGCTACACCTTC.

The V gene is TRBV2, the J gene TRBJ1-5; D might be TRBD1 (6 bases). CDR3 length: 12 amino acids. V was shortened by 6 bases and J by 7 bases, with 10 bases between the two germline ends. In germline, CDR1 is SNHLY, CDR2 FYNNEI. CDR3 bases: TGTGCCAGCAGGCCAGGGGCCCAGCCCCAGCATTTT. It specifies CASRPGAQPQHF.

The J gene is TRBJ1-4, the V gene TRBV5-4; D may be TRBD1 (5 bases). CDR1 and CDR2 (germline): SGHNT, YYREEE (reference sequence). The V and J ends lost 0 bases and 8 bases respectively, with 11 bases between them. CDR3 length: 14 residues. This chain's CDR3 is CASSLGREVEKLFF. CDR3 sequence (DNA): TGTGCCAGCAGCTTGGGCAGGGAAGTAGAAAAACTGTTTTTT.

This clone ranks as medium-sized. This chain joins TRBV5-1 and TRBJ2-7; 12 positions match TRBD2. In germline, CDR1 is SGHRS, CDR2 YFSETQ. The V and J ends lost 0 bases and 2 bases, in that order; junction bases with no gene match: 3. This CDR3 has 16 residues. CDR3 nucleotide sequence: TGCGCCAGCAGCTTGGGACTAGCGGGAGAGACCTACGAGCAGTACTTC. It codes for CASSLGLAGETYEQYF.

This chain joins TRBV6-5 and TRBJ1-2, with D possibly being TRBD1 (5 bases). The V gene's germline CDR1 is MNHEY and CDR2 SVGAGI. This CDR3 contains 15 residues. V was clipped by 6 bases and J by 5 bases, with 19 bases between them. The CDR3 sequence: CASSLRGGTEYGYTF. CDR3 nucleotides: TGTGCCAGCAGCCTACGGGGCGGGACGGAGTATGGCTACACCTTC.

This clone was picked up one time. J is TRBJ2-1 and V is TRBV5-1; D is unresolved. V was pared by 5 bases and J by 9 bases, with 12 bases between. Per germline, CDR1 SGHRS and CDR2 YFSETQ. CDR3 length equals 12 residues. The CDR3 loop reads CASSASSPEQFF. In DNA form, the CDR3 reads TGCGCCAGCAGTGCCAGTTCCCCTGAGCAGTTCTTC.

The chain combines TRBV5-1 with TRBJ2-7, with 8 bases aligning to TRBD2. V gave up 3 bases and J gave up 7 bases; unmatched junction bases: 9. Germline V CDR1 and CDR2: SGHRS, YFSETQ. This CDR3 has 14 residues. The CDR3 DNA reads as TGCGCCAGCAGCTCCCAAGGGTTAGCGGGGGAGCAGTACTTC. Translation gives CASSSQGLAGEQYF.

The gene calls are TRBV5-1 and TRBJ1-1; a possible D gene is TRBD1 (6 bases). Germline loops: CDR1 SGHRS, CDR2 YFSETQ. V lost 0 bases and J 1 base, leaving 16 bases between the germline ends. The CDR3 is 17 amino acids. CDR3 protein: CASSLGSRGGPNTEAFF. The DNA of the CDR3 is TGCGCCAGCAGCTTGGGATCGAGAGGGGGACCGAACACTGAAGCTTTCTTT.

A few counts support this clone. The chain combines TRBV5-1 with TRBJ1-4; 11 bases align to TRBD1. The CDR3 has 18 residues. From germline, CDR1 is SGHRS and CDR2 YFSETQ. J was trimmed by 0 bases and V by 1 base; bases with no gene match: 5. The CDR3 nucleotides read TGCGCCAGCAGCTTGCGTGGGACAGGGGGACCAACTAATGAAAAACTGTTTTTT. This translates into CASSLRGTGGPTNEKLFF.

The chain couples TRBV2 to TRBJ1-2; 9 nucleotides agree with TRBD1. The V gene end was trimmed by 6 bases and the J gene end by 4 bases; junction bases not matched to a gene: 9. The length of the CDR3 is 15 residues. The germline CDR1 and CDR2 sequences are SNHLY and FYNNEI. CDR3 loop: CASSTRGDRAYGYTF. The DNA of the CDR3 is TGTGCCAGCAGCACCCGAGGGGACAGGGCCTATGGCTACACCTTC.

As concerns this clone: Other DNA sequences of this sample code for an identical CDR3. The chain uses TRBV3-1 (or the pseudogene TRBV3-2) and TRBJ1-1; D is possibly TRBD1 (6 bases). V was clipped by 3 bases and J by 2 bases, with 7 bases between them. CDR3 length equals 13 residues. In germline, CDR1 is LGHDT, CDR2 YNNKEL (reference sequence). The CDR3 is CASSQGQNTEAFF. CDR3 bases: TGTGCCAGCAGCCAGGGACAAAACACTGAAGCTTTCTTT.

V and J are TRBV5-1 and TRBJ2-7; a possible D gene is TRBD1 (6 bases). The V gene's germline CDR1 is SGHRS and CDR2 YFSETQ. V was shortened by 4 bases and J by 9 bases, with 11 bases between the two germline ends. This CDR3 is built from 11 residues. This CDR3 reads CASSSDRLQYF. The DNA for the CDR3 is TGCGCCAGCAGCAGCGACAGGTTGCAGTACTTC.

This clone was recorded a few times. This chain connects TRBV10-3 to TRBJ2-7; D might be TRBD1 (6 bases). The CDR3 length is 16 residues. CDR1 and CDR2 (germline): ENHRY, SYGVKD. In DNA form, the CDR3 reads TGTGCGACATCACCGCCTACGACAGGTAGCTCCTACGAGCAGTACTTC. This sequence encodes CATSPPTTGSSYEQYF.

This chain links TRBV5-1 with TRBJ2-3; 7 bases fit TRBD2. The CDR3 has 16 amino acids. Germline CDR1 reads SGHRS; CDR2 reads YFSETQ. V shed 4 bases and J 1 base; nucleotides not matched to a gene: 9. The CDR3 is CASSPPSGGGTDTQYF. In DNA form, the CDR3 reads TGCGCCAGCAGCCCCCCCTCGGGGGGTGGCACAGATACGCAGTATTTT.

V gene TRBV5-8 combines with J gene TRBJ2-1; 8 nucleotides agree with TRBD2. The CDR3 loop spans 17 amino acids. V shed 0 bases, J shed 0 bases, and the junction held 5 bases outside the gene matches. The V gene's germline CDR1 is SGHTS and CDR2 YDEGEE. In nucleotides, the CDR3 is TGTGCCAGCAGCTTGGTTCGCGGGAGGCTCTCCTACAATGAGCAGTTCTTC. Translated: CASSLVRGRLSYNEQFF. The full variable domain, its missing parts supplied by reference TRBV5-8 and TRBJ2-1, is EAGVTQSPTHLIKTRGQQATLRCSPISGHTSVYWYQQALGLGLQFLLWYDEGEERNRGNFPPRFSGRQFPNYSSELNVNALELEDSALYLCASSLVRGRLSYNEQFFGPGTRLTVL.

The chain combines TRBV5-4 with TRBJ1-6; the D is unclear. Per the germline V gene, CDR1 is SGHNT and CDR2 is YYREEE (reference sequence). V was trimmed by 4 bases and J by 10 bases, leaving 15 bases between them. This CDR3 comprises 14 residues. CDR3: CASSQRAAGSPLHF. The CDR3 coding sequence is TGTGCCAGCAGCCAACGGGCCGCGGGATCACCCCTCCACTTT.

V gene TRBV28 combines with J gene TRBJ2-4; TRBD2 matches 8 bases. There are 15 residues in the CDR3. V dropped 6 bases and J dropped 6; count of bases not matched to a gene: 10. CDR1 MDHEN and CDR2 SYDVKM come from the germline V gene. The CDR3 loop is CASRPPGGARNIQYF. The CDR3 DNA is TGTGCCAGCAGGCCTCCGGGAGGGGCTAGAAACATTCAGTACTTC.

The V and J genes are TRBV7-3 and TRBJ2-1; 7 nucleotides line up with TRBD2. CDR1 and CDR2 from the germline V gene are SGHTA and FQGTGA. The length of the CDR3 is 15 residues. J gave up 2 bases and V 1 base, and 2 bases lay outside the gene matches. The CDR3 loop reads CASSLSGSTYNEQFF. For the CDR3, the DNA is TGTGCCAGCAGCTTAAGCGGGAGTACCTACAATGAGCAGTTCTTC.

V gene TRBV5-1 combines with J gene TRBJ1-4; unclear D gene. Germline-derived CDR1 and CDR2 are SGHRS and YFSETQ. The CDR3 totals 16 residues. Trimming cost V 4 bases and J 3 bases, with 16 bases left between them. CDR3 amino acids: CASSRNSPTSNEKLFF. The CDR3, as DNA: TGCGCCAGCAGCCGGAACAGCCCTACCTCTAATGAAAAACTGTTTTTT. The whole variable domain, remainder taken from reference TRBV5-1 and TRBJ1-4, is KAGVTQTPRYLIKTRGQQVTLSCSPISGHRSVSWYQQTPGQGLQFLFEYFSETQRNKGNFPGRFSGRQFSNSRSEMNVSTLELGDSALYLCASSRNSPTSNEKLFFGSGTQLSVL.

This rearrangement joins TRBV5-6 to TRBJ2-7; 9 bases map to TRBD1. The CDR3 consists of 15 residues. V was clipped by 9 bases and J by 2 bases; unmatched bases: 12. Germline CDR1 SGHDT, CDR2 YYEEEE. CDR3 in DNA: TGTGCCACCTCCCAGTGGGGGACAGGGACCTACGAGCAGTACTTC. Translation gives CATSQWGTGTYEQYF.

V gene TRBV3-1 (or the pseudogene TRBV3-2) combines with J gene TRBJ2-5, with TRBD1 as a possible D gene (5 bases). There are 13 residues in the CDR3. The germline V gene encodes CDR1 LGHDT and CDR2 YNNKEL (reference sequence). V was shortened by 6 bases and J by 5 bases, with 13 bases between the two germline ends. The CDR3 reads CASSWGGGETQYF. The CDR3 DNA follows: TGTGCCAGCAGTTGGGGCGGTGGGGAGACCCAGTACTTC.

Comments on this clone: At one end the junction does not follow the germline gene, possibly because of a read error. The chain recombines TRBV7-7 with TRBJ2-1; no clear D. The CDR3 runs to 15 residues. Germline-derived CDR1 and CDR2 are SSHAT and FNYEAQ (reference sequence). This CDR3 reads CASSLDKNSYNEQFF. The CDR3 DNA is TGTGCTAGCAGCTTAGACAAAAACTCCTACAATGAGCAGTTCTTC. Full variable domain (missing parts from reference TRBV7-7 and TRBJ2-1): GAGVSQSPRYKVTKRGQDVTLRCDPISSHATLYWYQQALGQGPEFLTYFNYEAQPDKSGLPSDRFSAERPEGSISTLTIQRTEQRDSAMYRCASSLDKNSYNEQFFGPGTRLTVL.

V and J are TRBV6-5 and TRBJ1-2; D ambiguous. The CDR3 covers 13 residues. Trimming removed 10 bases at V and 8 bases at J, with 20 bases between. Germline CDR1 reads MNHEY; CDR2 reads SVGAGI. In nucleotides, the CDR3 is TGTGCCACCTCGAAAGGGTCATCGGGAGGCTACACCTTC. Its translation is CATSKGSSGGYTF.